The rows below give T cell receptor beta chains drawn from one sample of a study of blood T cell repertoires in COVID-19. Some clones are missing from TCRdb's copy, which holds only in-frame ones; the method was immunoSEQ multiplex PCR. The profile covers some 220,000 clones, with approximately 84% appearing a single time and roughly 4% taken by the ten largest. Source material: peripheral blood. The receptor source for this set is a man aged 45-65 years with acute or convalescent COVID-19. Each CDR3 is given with its conserved first and last residue. A D gene is named only where the DNA matches it firmly. Only part of the rows carry a size: once, few, many, or a class if the clone is expanded.

TRBV9,TRBD1,-,TRBJ1-4,TGTGCCAGCAGTTCTACGCCGGGACAGAATGAAAAACTGTTTTTT,CASSSTPGQNEKLFF
TRBV5-4,-,-,TRBJ1-1,TGTGCCAGCAGCTTCACGCAGGGTTTCGAAGCTTTCTTT,CASSFTQGFEAFF
TRBV5-4,-,-,TRBJ2-7,TGTGCCAGCAGCCCACCCCGGGGAATGGGATACGAGCAGTACTTC,CASSPPRGMGYEQYF
TRBV9,TRBD1,-,TRBJ2-2,TGTGCCAGCAGCACTAGGACAGGGGGCTCCGGGGAGCTGTTTTTT,CASSTRTGGSGELFF
TRBV6-4,-,-,TRBJ1-5,TGTGCCAGCAGCGCTTACTCGGGAGGCAATCAGCCCCAGCATTTT,CASSAYSGGNQPQHF
TRBV5-6,-,-,TRBJ1-3,TGTGCCAGCAGCACCCCGACACAGGGAAACACCATATATTTT,CASSTPTQGNTIYF
TRBV5-1,-,-,TRBJ2-3,TGCGCCAGCAGCACCTCCGACGGGGGTTTCGACGGAGATACGCAGTATTTT,CASSTSDGGFDGDTQYF
TRBV19,-,few,TRBJ1-1,TGTGCCAGTAGTATCATAACAGGGATCGTTTCGAACACTGAAGCTTTCTTT,CASSIITGIVSNTEAFF
TRBV9,-,-,TRBJ1-2,TGTGCCAGCAGCTATTATACGGGGGTGGGCTACACCTTC,CASSYYTGVGYTF
TRBV3-1/TRBV3-2,-,-,TRBJ1-5,TGTGCCAGCAGCCAAGGGACAGTTAATCAGCCCCAGCATTTT,CASSQGTVNQPQHF
TRBV24-1,TRBD2,-,TRBJ2-5,TGTGCCACCAGAAAGGCGGGAGAGGGAGAGACCCAGTACTTC,CATRKAGEGETQYF
TRBV19,TRBD1,-,TRBJ1-2,TGTGCCAGTAGCGCGCCGTCAGGGACAGGGTTTTTTGGCTACACCTTC,CASSAPSGTGFFGYTF
TRBV7-3,-,-,TRBJ2-2,TGTGCCAGCAGCTCGGGACTGATGAACACCGGGGAGCTGTTTTTT,CASSSGLMNTGELFF
TRBV4-1,-,few,TRBJ1-3,TGCGCCAGCAGCCAAGAAAGGGGGAGCTCTGGAAACACCATATATTTT,CASSQERGSSGNTIYF
TRBV19,TRBD2,-,TRBJ2-1,TGTGCCAGTAACGGACTAGCGGGAGCGTATGAGCAGTTCTTC,CASNGLAGAYEQFF
TRBV4-2,TRBD1,-,TRBJ2-1,TGTGCCAGCAGCCAAGATCTCCGGGACAGAGAGCAGTTCTTC,CASSQDLRDREQFF
TRBV28,-,-,TRBJ1-5,TGTGCCAGCAGTTTAGAAGCTACCTCGCATTTT,CASSLEATSHF
TRBV20-1,TRBD2,-,TRBJ2-3,TGCAGTGCCAGTCCCTTTAGCGGGAGGGAGACCACAGATACGCAGTATTTT,CSASPFSGRETTDTQYF
TRBV5-6,TRBD1,-,TRBJ1-2,TGTGCCAGCAGCGAAACCGGGACAGGGGGTCACTACACCTTC,CASSETGTGGHYTF
TRBV5-6,-,once,TRBJ2-7,TGTGCCAGCAGCCGTGATAGGGGAAGCGAGCAGTACTTC,CASSRDRGSEQYF
TRBV4-2,TRBD2,-,TRBJ2-5,TGTGCCAGCAGCCAAGAGTTAGCGGGCCAAGAGACCCAGTACTTC,CASSQELAGQETQYF
TRBV3-1/TRBV3-2,TRBD1,-,TRBJ1-1,TGTGCCAGCAGCCCCTTCACAGGGGTCGACACTGAAGCTTTCTTT,CASSPFTGVDTEAFF
TRBV7-9,TRBD1,-,TRBJ2-1,TGTGCCAGCAGTCGAGGGGGCCTACAAGACAATGAGCAGTTCTTC,CASSRGGLQDNEQFF
TRBV12-5,TRBD2,-,TRBJ2-1,TGTGCTAGTGGTTTAAATCAGGGTAAAACTAGCGGGGGACACCTCAGCTCCTACAATGAGCAGTTCTTC,CASGLNQGKTSGGHLSSYNEQFF
TRBV6-1,TRBD2,few,TRBJ2-2,TGTGCCAGCAGTGGAATAGCGGGGGGAAACACCGGGGAGCTGTTTTTT,CASSGIAGGNTGELFF
TRBV7-6,TRBD2,-,TRBJ2-3,TGTGCCAGCAGCCTGAGACTAGCGGGAGCTATAAAACTGGCAGATACGCAGTATTTT,CASSLRLAGAIKLADTQYF
TRBV15,-,-,TRBJ1-6,TGTGCCACCAGCAGAGATCGCGATAATTCACCCCTCCACTTT,CATSRDRDNSPLHF
TRBV5-5,-,-,TRBJ1-2,TGTGCCAGCAGCTTGAGACAGGATAGTGGCTATGGCTACACCTTC,CASSLRQDSGYGYTF
TRBV10-2,-,-,TRBJ2-1,TGCGCCAGCAGTCCTCGGGTCCTCGGATGGAATGAGCAGTTCTTC,CASSPRVLGWNEQFF
TRBV18,TRBD1,-,TRBJ2-6,TGTGCCAGCTCACGACGGGACAGGGGTAGGGGCAACGTCCTGACTTTC,CASSRRDRGRGNVLTF
TRBV3-1/TRBV3-2,TRBD1,-,TRBJ2-7,TGTGCCAGCAGCCTCCAGAGGACAGGGAGCTCCTACGAGCAGTACTTC,CASSLQRTGSSYEQYF
TRBV6-6,TRBD1,few,TRBJ1-1,TGTGCCAGCAGTCCCTCGTCTATCGGGACAGGGCAGGGGTACACTGAAGCTTTCTTT,CASSPSSIGTGQGYTEAFF
TRBV19,TRBD1,-,TRBJ2-1,TGTGCCAGTAGTAGTACCTGGGACAGCATCTACAATGAGCAGTTCTTC,CASSSTWDSIYNEQFF
TRBV6-5,-,-,TRBJ1-1,TGTGCCAGCAGGAGACAGAGCACTGAAGCTTTCTTT,CASRRQSTEAFF
TRBV27,-,-,TRBJ2-3,TGTGCCAGCAGTTTAAGGGGCTACACTCCCGATACGCAGTATTTT,CASSLRGYTPDTQYF
TRBV29-1,-,-,TRBJ1-4,TGCAGCGTTATAGATAATGAAAAACTGTTTTTT,CSVIDNEKLFF
TRBV19,-,once,TRBJ1-1,TGTGCCAGTAGTATCTCCCTGGCCGCTGAAGCTTTCTTT,CASSISLAAEAFF
TRBV10-2,TRBD1,-,TRBJ2-5,TGCGCCAGCAGTGAGGCGGGACAGGGTAAACAAGAGACCCAGTACTTC,CASSEAGQGKQETQYF
TRBV3-1/TRBV3-2,-,-,TRBJ2-3,TGTGCCAGCAGCCCCCTGGGCCCAGATACGCAGTATTTT,CASSPLGPDTQYF
TRBV5-4,-,many,TRBJ2-1,TGTGCCAGCAGCGCAACAGGGTCCTACAATGAGCAGTTCTTC,CASSATGSYNEQFF
TRBV19,-,few,TRBJ1-2,TGTGCCAGTAGTACCCCGGGGGTCGACTATGGCTACACCTTC,CASSTPGVDYGYTF
TRBV4-2,TRBD2,-,TRBJ2-7,TGTGCCAGCAGCCATAGCGGGACCCAGCACGAGCAGTACTTC,CASSHSGTQHEQYF
TRBV7-2,TRBD1,-,TRBJ2-7,TGTGCCAGCAGCAAACAGGGGACCTACGAGCAGTACTTC,CASSKQGTYEQYF
TRBV6-5,-,once,TRBJ1-2,TGTGCCAGCAGTTACTCTCGGGGGGGCTACACCTTC,CASSYSRGGYTF
TRBV10-2,TRBD1,-,TRBJ1-1,TGCGCCACCTGGACAGGGGGCCTGAAAGCTTTCTTT,CATWTGGLKAFF
TRBV11-2,TRBD2,-,TRBJ2-1,TGTGCCAGCAGCTTAGGTGGACTAGCGGGGGGGAGGAATGAGCAGTTCTTC,CASSLGGLAGGRNEQFF
TRBV2,-,-,TRBJ1-4,TGTGCCAGCAGTGTATTTGAAAAACTGTTTTTT,CASSVFEKLFF
TRBV14,-,-,TRBJ1-2,TGTGCCAGCAGCCAGGGTTTCCGGGGACTCTACTATGGCTACACCTTC,CASSQGFRGLYYGYTF
TRBV5-1,-,few,TRBJ1-3,TGCGCCAGCAGATCAGGTCGGGGAGGAAACACCATATATTTT,CASRSGRGGNTIYF
TRBV30,-,-,TRBJ1-1,TGTGCCTGGAGTGGAGTGAACACTGAAGCTTTCTTT,CAWSGVNTEAFF
TRBV28,TRBD1,-,TRBJ2-7,TGTGCCAGCAGGCGACAGGGTTACCACGAGCAGTACTTC,CASRRQGYHEQYF
TRBV5-4,TRBD2,-,TRBJ2-7,TGTGCCAGCAGCTCCTTAGACCCAAGGACTAGCGGGAGGTTCGCCTACGAGCAGTACTTC,CASSSLDPRTSGRFAYEQYF
TRBV27,-,-,TRBJ1-4,TGTGCCAGCAGTTTGTTGGGCAGGGAAGGTGAAAAACTGTTTTTT,CASSLLGREGEKLFF
TRBV2,-,few,TRBJ1-2,TGTGCCAGCAGTGCAGGAGGGAAAGTTACCTATGGCTACACCTTC,CASSAGGKVTYGYTF
TRBV28,-,once,TRBJ1-2,TGTGCCAGCAGCCCCGAGTATTATGGCTACACCTTC,CASSPEYYGYTF